This T cell receptor beta chain was captured by sequencing in a study of read filtering for tumor transcriptome and immune sequencing. In the study overall: Patients were 17 to 20 male and about 15 female, mean age around 67 years, range roughly 45 to 85. Study-level results: In IR-seq, single-read clonotypes were 65% to 90% of clonotypes but about 3.5% of reads. This fraction held mixed bone marrow immune cells after CD138-negative sorting.

Sampling of bone marrow took place during active disease in every patient. Regarding this clonotype: Its target is not known. A read error may explain this, as a much larger clone is one base away.

Trimming removed 8 bases from V and 9 bases from J, with 11 bases in between. The V gene's germline CDR1 is MDHEN and CDR2 SYDVKM. This CDR3 has 10 residues. This library used about 360 ng RNA and molecular barcoded adaptors spanning alpha/delta and beta/gamma chains. One entry per CDR3 protein, called by TCRdb with MiXCR from the reads. The data hold around 41,000 distinct CDR3 sequences, with roughly 10% observed a single time. The rearrangement joins TRBV28 to TRBJ2-7, with D perhaps being TRBD1 or TRBD2 (6 bases each). Sequences were obtained from a population of CD138-negative cells sorted from bone marrow. This receptor was taken from a donor at least 40 years old with multiple myeloma. The CDR3 reads CASGGPVQYF. The CDR3 coding sequence is TGTGCCAGCGGGGGGCCGGTGCAGTACTTC.